This T cell receptor (beta chain) appears in the sequencing data of a study of regulatory T cells in long-lasting Graves disease (TCRdb year 2021). In the study overall: Newly diagnosed Graves' disease patients had taken antithyroid drugs for less than 3 months. The study was conducted in China and was registered as a clinical trial. A total of roughly 35 samples underwent TCR sequencing, from about 13 patients with persistent Graves' disease and some 20 patients with newly diagnosed Graves' disease. Persistent Graves' disease patients were compared with newly diagnosed Graves' disease patients by peripheral blood TCR sequencing and RNA sequencing.

Broad study findings and their caveats: A larger number of public clonotypes was shared among persistent patients (about 2,700) than among newly diagnosed patients (approximately 1,000). Preferential use of TRBV28, TRBJ1-2 and TRBJ2-5 was observed in persistent disease, whereas TRBV20-1 and TRBJ2-1 were favored in newly diagnosed disease. Sequencing and analysis were limited to the TCR beta chain. The study examined only peripheral blood because the primary lesion, thyroid tissue, could not be accessed. Compared with newly diagnosed patients, persistent Graves' disease patients had lower TCR Shannon entropy and fewer highly expanded clones, which suggests clonal expansion. The authors noted that the small sample size was a limitation that may lower accuracy.

The time point label here, explained by the study, means: newly diagnosed GD, antithyroid drugs for less than 3 months. For both TCR sequencing and RNA sequencing, RNA was extracted from PBMCs in TRIzol. Graves' disease was diagnosed according to American Thyroid Association guidelines. Patients for the study were recruited at an endocrinology department in Xi'an, China. Each patient gave 7 to 9.5 milliliters of peripheral blood, collected in an EDTA anticoagulant tube. Ficoll Paque Plus density gradient separation was used to isolate PBMCs, and no additional T cell sorting was done. RNA quality was checked with an Agilent 2100 Bioanalyzer and agarose gel, and concentration with a NanoDrop 2000. This clonotype has at least ten counts. Its specific antigen is unknown. One base away there is no much larger clone; base qualities are not given. The library was produced with multiplex PCR. Instrument used: Illumina HiSeq 4000. iRepertoire HTBI primers and Arm-PCR amplification of CDR3 regions were used to construct TCR beta libraries. Gel purification was performed on PCR products prior to sequencing. On the study's bioinformatics: Gene usage analysis of CDR3 amino acid clonotypes relied on the approximately 62 TRBV and more than twelve TRBJ segments identified across samples. Filtered high-quality paired reads were merged into contigs using COPE and FqMerger. Contigs were aligned with BLAST to IMGT TRBV, TRBD and TRBJ reference genes, and CDR3 was defined per IMGT. Highly expanded clones were defined as clonotypes with a frequency above 0.1%. Repertoire diversity was measured by Shannon entropy, and V-J evenness by the Gini coefficient. Clonotypes shared by more than one individual were considered public. TCRdb reran the public reads through fastp at Q25 and MiXCR, keeping productive beta chains. Each CDR3 protein appears once, grouped with its most common genes and DNA. TCRdb's processing, not the study's, gives the V and J calls here. This sample comprises about 300,000 distinct CDR3 sequences, roughly 18% of them detected only once. The ten largest clones capture roughly 35% of the sample.

CDR1 LNHDA and CDR2 SQIVND were looked up in the germline V gene (reference sequence). Deletion took 6 bases off V and 2 bases off J, with a span of 16 bases between the germline ends. The CDR3, cysteine through phenylalanine, is 16 amino acids long. CDR3 DNA is the only sequence kept; it has 48 bases, read in frame from the first base. The specimen comprised peripheral blood mononuclear cells (PBMCs), sampled at new diagnosis, from a patient treated with antithyroid drugs. The sequence derives from a female donor with Graves disease. The chain links TRBV19 with TRBJ2-2; no confident D gene assignment can be made. The CDR3 region has the sequence CASSTPLDPNTGELFF. Here is the DNA: TGTGCCAGTAGCACCCCTCTAGACCCTAACACCGGGGAGCTGTTTTTT.